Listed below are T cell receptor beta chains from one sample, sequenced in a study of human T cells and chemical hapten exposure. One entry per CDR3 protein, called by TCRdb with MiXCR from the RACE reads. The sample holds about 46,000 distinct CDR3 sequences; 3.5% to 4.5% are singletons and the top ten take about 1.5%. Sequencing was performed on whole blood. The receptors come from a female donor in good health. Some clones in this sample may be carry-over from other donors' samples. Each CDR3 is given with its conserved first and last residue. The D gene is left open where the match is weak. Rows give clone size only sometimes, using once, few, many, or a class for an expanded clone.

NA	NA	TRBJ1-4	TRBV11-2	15	TGTGCCAGCAGCCCCATTTCGGGGAAACGAGAAAAACTGTTTTTT	CASSPISGKREKLFF
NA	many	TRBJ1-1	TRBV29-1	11	TGCAGCGCCCGATGGGGCACTGAAGCTTTCTTT	CSARWGTEAFF
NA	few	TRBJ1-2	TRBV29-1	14	TGCAGCGCCACAAGGGTCCAGGGGCATGATGGCTACACCTTC	CSATRVQGHDGYTF
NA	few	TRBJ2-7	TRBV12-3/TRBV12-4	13	TGTGCCAGCAGTTCCAGGAATCCCTACGAGCAGTACTTC	CASSSRNPYEQYF
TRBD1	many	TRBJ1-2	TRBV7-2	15	TGTGCCAGCAGCTTAGCCGGGACAGGGGGGCATGGCTACACCTTC	CASSLAGTGGHGYTF
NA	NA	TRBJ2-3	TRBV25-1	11	TGTGCCAGCAGTGAAACAGATACGCAGTATTTT	CASSETDTQYF
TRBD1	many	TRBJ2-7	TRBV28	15	TGTGCCAGCAGGACAGGGGGCGATTCCGACTACGAGCAGTACTTC	CASRTGGDSDYEQYF
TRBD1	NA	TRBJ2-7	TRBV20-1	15	TGCAGTGCTCTCGGCGGACAGGGGGATTCCTACGAGCAGTACTTC	CSALGGQGDSYEQYF
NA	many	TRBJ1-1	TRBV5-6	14	TGTGCCAGCAGCTTGGGACGGGGGAACACTGAAGCTTTCTTT	CASSLGRGNTEAFF
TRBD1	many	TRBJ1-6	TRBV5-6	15	TGTGCCAGCAGCCCGGGACAGGGTGCGTACTCACCCCTCCACTTT	CASSPGQGAYSPLHF
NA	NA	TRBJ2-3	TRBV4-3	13	TGCGCCAGCAGCCAAGATTTCGAAGATACGCAGTATTTT	CASSQDFEDTQYF
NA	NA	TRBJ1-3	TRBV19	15	TGTGCCAGTAGTATTGCCTTGCTCTCTGGAAACACCATATATTTT	CASSIALLSGNTIYF
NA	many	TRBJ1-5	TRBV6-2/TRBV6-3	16	TGTGCCAGCAGGCTTACCGGGACGGCGATAAATCAGCCCCAGCATTTT	CASRLTGTAINQPQHF
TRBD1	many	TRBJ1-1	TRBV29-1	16	TGCAGCTTTGGAGGGGGACAGGCGGACGTGAACACTGAAGCTTTCTTT	CSFGGGQADVNTEAFF
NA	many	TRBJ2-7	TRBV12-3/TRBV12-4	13	TGTGCCAGCAGTCCCGATCCTAGTTCCGTGCAGTACTTC	CASSPDPSSVQYF
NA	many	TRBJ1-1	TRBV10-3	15	TGTGCCATCAGGAAGACAGGCTTGGCAGGGACTGAAGCTTTCTTT	CAIRKTGLAGTEAFF
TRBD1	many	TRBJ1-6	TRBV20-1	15	TGCAGTGCTAGAGGAGGGGGCAATCGAAATTCACCCCTCCACTTT	CSARGGGNRNSPLHF
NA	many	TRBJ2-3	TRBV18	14	TGTGCCAGCTCACCTGGCACCCCGGCAGATACGCAGTATTTT	CASSPGTPADTQYF
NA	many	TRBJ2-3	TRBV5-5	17	TGTGCCAGCAGCTTGGGGGGGTCCTGGGGGGCGACAGATACGCAGTATTTT	CASSLGGSWGATDTQYF
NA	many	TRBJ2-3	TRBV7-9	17	TGTGCCAGCAGCTTAGCGGTGGACAGACCTTACTCAGATACGCAGTATTTT	CASSLAVDRPYSDTQYF
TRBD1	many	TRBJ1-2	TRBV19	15	TGTGCCAGTAGTTCAGCCACACAGGGGACCTATGGCTACACCTTC	CASSSATQGTYGYTF
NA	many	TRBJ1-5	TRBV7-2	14	TGTGCCAGCAGCTTAGGGCTAGGCAATCAGCCCCAGCATTTT	CASSLGLGNQPQHF
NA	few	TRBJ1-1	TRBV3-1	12	TGTGCCAGCAGCCAAGGGGGGGGTGAAGCTTTCTTT	CASSQGGGEAFF
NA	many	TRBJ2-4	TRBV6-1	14	TGTGCCAGCAGTGTCGCGTTAGCCAAAAACATTCAGTACTTC	CASSVALAKNIQYF
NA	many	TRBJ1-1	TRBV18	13	TGTGCCAGCTCACAAAAAGAAGACACTGAAGCTTTCTTT	CASSQKEDTEAFF
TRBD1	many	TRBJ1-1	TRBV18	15	TGTGCCAGCTCACCACGGGACAGGGCGAACACTGAAGCTTTCTTT	CASSPRDRANTEAFF
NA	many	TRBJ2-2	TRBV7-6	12	TGTGCCAGCAGCCTTCGGACCGGGGAGCTGTTTTTT	CASSLRTGELFF
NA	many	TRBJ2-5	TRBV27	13	TGTGCCAGCAGTTTAGGGTACCAAGAGACCCAGTACTTC	CASSLGYQETQYF
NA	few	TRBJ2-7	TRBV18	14	TGTGCCAGCTCACCAGGGGTGAATAGGTACGAGCAGTACTTC	CASSPGVNRYEQYF
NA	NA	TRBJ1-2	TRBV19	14	TGTGCCAGTAGTATTGGTCCGGGAAACTATGGCTACACCTTC	CASSIGPGNYGYTF
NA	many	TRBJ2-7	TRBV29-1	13	TGCAGCGCATCAGTTACAGGCAGATACGAGCAGTACTTC	CSASVTGRYEQYF
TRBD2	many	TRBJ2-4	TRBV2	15	TGTGCCAGCAGTCGGGAGGCTTTAGCCAAAAACATTCAGTACTTC	CASSREALAKNIQYF
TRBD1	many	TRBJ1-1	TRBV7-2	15	TGTGCCAGCAGGATGACAGGGGCGAGGAACACTGAAGCTTTCTTT	CASRMTGARNTEAFF
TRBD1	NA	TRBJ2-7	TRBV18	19	TGTGCCAGCTCACCTCGGCCTTCAGGACAGGGAAGCCAGACGTACGAGCAGTACTTC	CASSPRPSGQGSQTYEQYF
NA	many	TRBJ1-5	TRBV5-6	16	TGTGCCAGCAGCTTGTCATACGGCAGGCGGAATCAGCCCCAGCATTTT	CASSLSYGRRNQPQHF
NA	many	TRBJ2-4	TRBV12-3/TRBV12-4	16	TGTGCCAGCAGTCCACGGCGTGGGGGCGGCGAAAACATTCAGTACTTC	CASSPRRGGGENIQYF
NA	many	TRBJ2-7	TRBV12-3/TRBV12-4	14	TGTGCCAGCCGTCGATCGCTAGCGTCCCACGAGCAGTACTTC	CASRRSLASHEQYF